A selection of T cell receptor beta chains follows, all from one sample in a study of blood T cell repertoires in COVID-19. Using immunoSEQ multiplex PCR, the repertoire was profiled, and TCRdb retains in-frame clones only, with some absent. The data show 200,000 to 250,000 clones, 85% to 90% seen once. The sequencing sample was made of peripheral blood. Every receptor here comes from a woman aged 70-85 years with active or convalescent COVID-19. Both conserved end residues are part of each CDR3. A D gene is named only where the DNA matches it firmly. Clone size is not always given. Where it is, it says once, few, many or a class for expanded clones.

clone_size j_call v_call d_call cdr3_nt cdr3_aa
. TRBJ1-3 TRBV4-1 . TGCGCCAGCAGTCTTACGCACAATCCCTCCACCTTAAACTCTGGAAACACCATATATTTT CASSLTHNPSTLNSGNTIYF
. TRBJ2-7 TRBV10-3 TRBD1 TGTGCCATTATTCAGGGGGCCGGCTACGAGCAGTACTTC CAIIQGAGYEQYF
. TRBJ1-5 TRBV19 TRBD1 TGTGCCAGTAGTTACGACAGGGTCCAGCCCCAGCATTTT CASSYDRVQPQHF
. TRBJ1-2 TRBV2 . TGTGCCAGCAGTGAAGTGGTAGGGGGTAGTGGCTACACCTTC CASSEVVGGSGYTF
. TRBJ1-1 TRBV5-1 . TGCGCCAGCAGCTTAGGAGGGGCCGGGGACAACACTGAAGCTTTCTTT CASSLGGAGDNTEAFF
. TRBJ1-4 TRBV10-2 TRBD1 TGCGCCAGCAGTGAGTCGCTAACACAGGGGTCTAATGAAAAACTGTTTTTT CASSESLTQGSNEKLFF
few TRBJ2-7 TRBV12-3/TRBV12-4 . TGTGCCAGCATGTCAGGGTACGAGCAGTACTTC CASMSGYEQYF
. TRBJ1-5 TRBV10-3 . TGTGCCACCCGGGACACCGGTTTT CATRDTGF
. TRBJ2-3 TRBV24-1 . TGTGCCACCAGTGAAGCGGCAGCTAGCACAGATACGCAGTATTTT CATSEAAASTDTQYF
. TRBJ2-5 TRBV11-2 . TGTGCCAGCAGCTTTCGGGGAGGTGCCCTAGAGACCCAGTACTTC CASSFRGGALETQYF
once TRBJ1-6 TRBV6-5 . TGTGCCAGCAGGCGGCAGCTGAATTCACCCCTCCACTTT CASRRQLNSPLHF
. TRBJ1-2 TRBV10-1 . TGCGCCAGCAGTGAGTCGGGGAGGTTGATCTTC CASSESGRLIF
. TRBJ1-1 TRBV18 . TGTGCCAGCTCACCACGACAGTCGGGCACTGAAGCTTTCTTT CASSPRQSGTEAFF
. TRBJ1-4 TRBV19 . TGTGCCAGTAATTCCCCAGGGGAAGGTCCGGAAAAACTGTTTTTT CASNSPGEGPEKLFF
. TRBJ1-2 TRBV9 . TGTGCCAGCAGTGCCCAGGGGAATACTAACTATGGCTACACCTTC CASSAQGNTNYGYTF
. TRBJ1-4 TRBV7-9 . TGTGCCAGCAGCTTAGCAGGGGGTAATGAAAAACTGTTTTTT CASSLAGGNEKLFF
few TRBJ1-4 TRBV2 . TGTGCCAGCAAGAGGGGAGGCGAAAAACTGTTTTTT CASKRGGEKLFF
. TRBJ2-2 TRBV5-8 TRBD2 TGTGCCAGCAGCTCCTTAGCGGGGCCCTACCTACCCGGGGAGCTGTTTTTT CASSSLAGPYLPGELFF
. TRBJ1-1 TRBV10-1 . TGCGCCAGCAGTGCCCTTGGAGGGGCCGGGAACACTGAAGCTTTCTTT CASSALGGAGNTEAFF
. TRBJ1-2 TRBV6-5 . TGTGCCAGCAGTTACGCGGTTGGTGTTAACTATGGCTACACCTTC CASSYAVGVNYGYTF
. TRBJ2-7 TRBV27 . TGTGCCAGCAGCTACAGCTCCCAGGGCTACGAGCAGTACTTC CASSYSSQGYEQYF
. TRBJ1-1 TRBV19 TRBD1 TGTGCCAGTAAGCCTACGACAGGGGCGGGGGCCTCAGCTTTCTTT CASKPTTGAGASAFF
. TRBJ1-4 TRBV5-1 . TGCGCCAGCAGCTTGGGCGACAGTGAGAAACTGTTTTTT CASSLGDSEKLFF
few TRBJ1-5 TRBV15 TRBD1 TGTGCCACCAGCAGGACAGGGGTCAGTCAGCCCCAGCATTTT CATSRTGVSQPQHF
. TRBJ2-7 TRBV15 . TGTGCCACCAGCAGAGGATGGGCCGATGTTTACGAGCAGTACTTC CATSRGWADVYEQYF
few TRBJ1-2 TRBV21-1 . TGTGCCAGCAGCTCAAGATGGGGGCGCTACGAAGGATATGGCTACACCTTC CASSSRWGRYEGYGYTF
. TRBJ2-3 TRBV11-2 TRBD1 TGTGCCAGCAGCGTTGACAGGGGTATTACAGATACGCAGTATTTT CASSVDRGITDTQYF
once TRBJ2-1 TRBV14 . TGTGCCAGCAGCCTCCGCGACGAGGTTGAGCAGTTCTTC CASSLRDEVEQFF
. TRBJ1-1 TRBV4-3 . TGCGCCAGCAGCCAAGGGCACAGAAAGAACACTGAAGCTTTCTTT CASSQGHRKNTEAFF
. TRBJ1-3 TRBV19 . TGTGCCAGTAGTACCACAAGAAGCTCTGGAAACACCATATATTTT CASSTTRSSGNTIYF
. TRBJ2-2 TRBV6-4 TRBD1 TGTGCCAGCAGTGTGGAGCAGGGGGTCACCGGGGAGCTGTTTTTT CASSVEQGVTGELFF
. TRBJ2-7 TRBV25-1 . TGTGCCAGCTTGCCCAGGGATAGCTCCTACGAGCAGTACTTC CASLPRDSSYEQYF
once TRBJ1-4 TRBV3-1/TRBV3-2 . TGTGCCAGCAGCCAAGTTCGGGCAGGGTGGGAGGCTGAAAAACTGTTTTTT CASSQVRAGWEAEKLFF
once TRBJ1-6 TRBV6-5 TRBD1 TGTGCCAGCCGGGACAGGCCAATTACTAATTCACCCCTCCACTTT CASRDRPITNSPLHF
. TRBJ1-2 TRBV18 TRBD1 TGTGCCAGCTCACCAGAGACAGGGATTGTCTCCTACACCTTC CASSPETGIVSYTF
. TRBJ1-2 TRBV5-1 . TGCGCCAGCAGCCCGAGAGGGTTTTATGGCTACACCTTC CASSPRGFYGYTF
. TRBJ2-1 TRBV7-2 TRBD2 TGTGCCAGCAGCCGGGGGGGGAATGAGCAGTTCTTC CASSRGGNEQFF
. TRBJ2-1 TRBV6-4 TRBD2 TGTGCCAGCAGTGTAGCGGGGGGCCGTTACAATGAGCAGTTCTTC CASSVAGGRYNEQFF
. TRBJ1-5 TRBV5-1 . TGCGCCAGCAGCCCAGGACAGAGAAATCAGCCCCAGCATTTT CASSPGQRNQPQHF
once TRBJ1-2 TRBV5-4 TRBD1 TGTGCCAGCAGCTTGGGGGGGACAGTTCAAGGGGCCTTC CASSLGGTVQGAF
. TRBJ2-7 TRBV3-1/TRBV3-2 TRBD1 TGTGCCAGCAGCCAAGTTATACAGGGGTACGAGCAGTACTTC CASSQVIQGYEQYF
. TRBJ1-1 TRBV29-1 . TGCAGCGTTGTCCTAACAGGGTGGAACACTGAAGCTTTCTTT CSVVLTGWNTEAFF
. TRBJ1-2 TRBV6-6 . TGTGCCAGCAGTTACAGCCGAGACGGGGGGGGCTACACCTTC CASSYSRDGGGYTF
. TRBJ2-5 TRBV7-3 TRBD1 TGTGCCAGCAGCCATACAGGGGTCGAGACCCAGTACTTC CASSHTGVETQYF
. TRBJ1-4 TRBV7-6 . TGTGCCAGCAGCTTAGGGGGGGAAAAGGGAAAACTGTTTTTT CASSLGGEKGKLFF
. TRBJ2-1 TRBV11-2 TRBD2 TGTGCCAGCAGCTCCCTAGCGGGGGGGACAGATGAGCAGTTCTTC CASSSLAGGTDEQFF
. TRBJ1-5 TRBV27 . TGTGCCAGCAGTTTGAACGGGATTAATCAGCCCCAGCATTTT CASSLNGINQPQHF
. TRBJ1-4 TRBV3-1/TRBV3-2 . TGTGCCAGCAGCCAGGGACCGCAGGGGCTGTTTTTT CASSQGPQGLFF
. TRBJ2-3 TRBV7-9 . TGTGCCAGCAGCTCCCACCTACTCGGCGGAAGCACAGATACGCAGTATTTT CASSSHLLGGSTDTQYF
. TRBJ1-2 TRBV12-3/TRBV12-4 TRBD1 TGTGCCAGCAGCCGAGACAGGGGTGGCTACACCTTC CASSRDRGGYTF
once TRBJ2-5 TRBV27 . TGTGCCAGCAGTTTACGAGGGGGTCTAGAGACCCAGTACTTC CASSLRGGLETQYF
. TRBJ2-3 TRBV7-9 TRBD2 TGTGCCAGCAGCTTACTTAGCGGGGGCACAGATACGCAGTATTTT CASSLLSGGTDTQYF
. TRBJ1-5 TRBV27 TRBD1 TGTGCCAGCGCTTGGACAGGGGTTTATCAGCCCCAGCATTTT CASAWTGVYQPQHF